The present entry profiles one T cell receptor (beta chain) with its context. No antigen is known for it. The V segment lost 1 base and the J segment 2 bases; nucleotides outside the gene matches: 5. The germline V gene has CDR1 DFQATT and CDR2 SNEGSKA (reference sequence). This CDR3 comprises 15 residues. The data were obtained in a study of CD8 T cells in Susac syndrome. Overall study: Within the sequenced Susac syndrome patient group, over five exhibited active disease and roughly eight were in remission.

It was negative isolation that provided the CD8+ and CD4+ T cells, whereas TEMRA cells were enriched by FACS. Whole-study findings and limits: Acknowledgment was made by the study that its TCR sequencing and HLA analysis involved a relatively small number of individuals.

RNA amounts of roughly 0.5 to 1 ug underwent reverse transcription with random hexamers. TCRdb re-derived calls from the immunoSEQ multiplex PCR reads in MiXCR, one entry per CDR3 protein. The sample carries 100,000 to 150,000 distinct CDR3 sequences, 90% to 95% recorded once. The J gene is TRBJ2-5, the V gene TRBV20-1, with 9 nucleotides matching TRBD2. The receptor's source is a human donor with Susac syndrome. Sequences were obtained from CD8+ T cells from PBMCs. This CDR3 is CSARGGGGGQETQYF. In DNA form, the CDR3 reads TGCAGTGCTAGAGGCGGCGGGGGGGGGCAAGAGACCCAGTACTTC.